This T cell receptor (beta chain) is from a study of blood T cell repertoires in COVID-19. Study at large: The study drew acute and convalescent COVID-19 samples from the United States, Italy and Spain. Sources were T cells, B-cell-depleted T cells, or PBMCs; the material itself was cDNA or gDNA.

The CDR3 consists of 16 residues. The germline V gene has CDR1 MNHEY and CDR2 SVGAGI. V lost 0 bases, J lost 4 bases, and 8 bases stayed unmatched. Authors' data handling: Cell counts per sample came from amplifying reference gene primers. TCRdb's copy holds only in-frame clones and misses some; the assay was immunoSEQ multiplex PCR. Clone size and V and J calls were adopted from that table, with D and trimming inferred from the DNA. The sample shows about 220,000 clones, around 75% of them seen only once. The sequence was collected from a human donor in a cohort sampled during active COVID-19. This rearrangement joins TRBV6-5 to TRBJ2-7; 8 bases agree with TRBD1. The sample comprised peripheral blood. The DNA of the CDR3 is TGTGCCAGCAGTTACTCTACGGGACAGGTATTGTACGAGCAGTACTTC. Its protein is CASSYSTGQVLYEQYF.